Each of the 32 T cell receptor beta chains below was sequenced from the same sample in a study of blood T cells in healthy people across ages. Using a J-beta primer mix together with a sample-barcoded 5' primer, a second PCR was run for roughly 6 to 12 cycles. One entry per CDR3 protein results from TCRdb running MiXCR on the 5' RACE reads. The sample has roughly 800,000 distinct CDR3 sequences, around 25% seen once. The same data also contributed to another study, on T cells of mothers and their children.

Sequencing was performed on blood. The receptor source for this set is a boy younger than 18 in good health.

This clonotype was seen only a few times. J is TRBJ2-5 and V is TRBV7-3, with D tentatively TRBD1 or TRBD2 (5 bases each). V lost 4 bases and J lost 1, with 10 bases in between. The CDR3 runs 14 residues. CDR1 and CDR2 from the germline V gene are SGHTA and FQGTGA. The CDR3 nucleotides are TGTGCCAGCAGCTCTCTCGGGACCCAAGAGACCCAGTACTTC. This sequence encodes CASSSLGTQETQYF.

This clonotype turned up a few times. CDR3 DNA: TGTGCCAGCAGCTCCTGGGACAGGGAGTACGAGCAGTACTTC. It is translated as CASSSWDREYEQYF. The chain recombines TRBV7-9 with TRBJ2-7, with 9 positions matching TRBD1. The CDR3 is 14 amino acids. J was trimmed by 4 bases and V by 4 bases; bases with no gene match: 5. Germline CDR1 SEHNR, CDR2 FQNEAQ (reference sequence).

The genes are TRBV7-9 and TRBJ2-5; D not certain. The CDR3 is made up of 13 amino acids. CDR1 is SEHNR, CDR2 FQNEAQ, per germline (reference sequence). V was pared by 5 bases and J by 1 base, with 8 bases between. The CDR3 loop is CASSQEIQETQYF. The CDR3 bases are TGTGCCAGCAGCCAGGAGATCCAAGAGACCCAGTACTTC. Full variable domain (rest looked up from reference TRBV7-9 and TRBJ2-5): DTGVSQNPRHKITKRGQNVTFRCDPISEHNRLYWYRQTLGQGPEFLTYFQNEAQLEKSRLLSDRFSAERPKGSFSTLEIQRTEQGDSAMYLCASSQEIQETQYFGPGTRLLVL.

This clonotype showed up just a few times. This sequence joins TRBV20-1 and TRBJ2-2; 7 positions agree with TRBD1. After removal of 6 bases from V and 0 bases from J, the junction contained 13 bases not matched to a gene. CDR3 length: 17 residues. From germline, CDR1 is DFQATT and CDR2 SNEGSKA (reference sequence). In DNA, the CDR3 is TGCAGTGCCCGAAACTCCATGACAGGGACGAACACCGGGGAGCTGTTTTTT. Protein sequence: CSARNSMTGTNTGELFF.

As to this clonotype: The junction does not match germline at one end; this may be a read error. This rearrangement joins TRBV23-1 to TRBJ1-5, with TRBD1 identical over 7 bases. TRBV23-1 carries the ORF label, with uncertain function. The CDR3 is made up of 18 amino acids. The CDR3 protein is CASSQSILQGEKQSAPAF. The CDR3 DNA reads TGCGCCAGCAGTCAATCCATTCTTCAGGGGGAAAAGCAATCAGCCCCAGCATTT.

This clonotype has a handful of counts. J is TRBJ2-1 and V is TRBV20-1; a weak D match, TRBD2 (6 bases). Germline-derived CDR1 and CDR2 are DFQATT and SNEGSKA (reference sequence). V lost 3 bases, J lost 0 bases, and 9 bases lay in between. CDR3 length: 14 residues. This CDR3 reads CSASGGPSYNEQFF. Written as DNA, the CDR3 is TGCAGTGCTAGCGGGGGTCCCTCCTACAATGAGCAGTTCTTC.

This chain uses TRBV5-1 with TRBJ1-1; weak D call: TRBD1 (6 bases). Germline V CDR1 and CDR2: SGHRS, YFSETQ. CDR3 length equals 14 residues. The germline V and J ends were trimmed by 0 bases and 11 bases, with 17 bases remaining between them. CDR3: CASSLDGGAPWAFF. In DNA form, the CDR3 reads TGCGCCAGCAGCTTGGATGGGGGGGCCCCTTGGGCTTTCTTT.

The chain is built from TRBV28 and TRBJ2-5, with D possibly TRBD2 on 6 matching bases. The J call may be faulty, since TRBJ2-7 better matches the DNA end. Germline-derived CDR1 and CDR2 are MDHEN and SYDVKM. The length of the CDR3 is 14 residues. The CDR3 protein is CARGRGRESYEQYF. The CDR3 region has the DNA TGTGCCAGGGGGCGGGGACGTGAGTCCTACGAGCAGTACTTC.

The rearrangement uses TRBV12-3 or TRBV12-4 and TRBJ2-7, with D perhaps TRBD1 (6 bases). The CDR3 runs 14 residues. Deletions cut 6 bases from V and 1 base from J, with 13 bases between. Here the CDR3 reads CASSTLRGSYEQYF. In DNA, the CDR3 is TGTGCCAGCAGCACCCTCAGGGGTTCCTACGAGCAGTACTTC.

With regard to this clonotype: The junction differs from germline at one of its ends, possibly a read error. The CDR3 loop reads CASSSGIRDSNGGTQYF. The CDR3 DNA reads TGTGCTAGCAGCTCTGGGATCCGGGACAGTAACGGTGGGACCCAGTACTTC. This chain uses TRBV7-7 with TRBJ2-5, with 7 bases fitting TRBD1. The germline V gene has CDR1 SSHAT and CDR2 FNYEAQ (reference sequence). This CDR3 spans 17 amino acids. Full variable domain (remainder filled in from reference TRBV7-7 and TRBJ2-5): GAGVSQSPRYKVTKRGQDVTLRCDPISSHATLYWYQQALGQGPEFLTYFNYEAQPDKSGLPSDRFSAERPEGSISTLTIQRTEQRDSAMYRCASSSGIRDSNGGTQYFGPGTRLLVL.

The J gene is TRBJ2-4, the V gene TRBV5-1; TRBD1 agrees at 8 bases. V was pared by 5 bases and J by 5 bases, with 6 bases of the junction left unmatched. The germline V gene encodes CDR1 SGHRS and CDR2 YFSETQ. The CDR3 is 14 residues long. CDR3 bases: TGCGCCAGCAGTGATGACAGGGGACAAAACATTCAGTACTTC. It specifies CASSDDRGQNIQYF.

The V and J genes are TRBV5-1 and TRBJ2-1; D is unresolved. The germline V and J ends were trimmed by 0 bases and 1 base, with 14 bases remaining between them. Per the germline V gene, CDR1 is SGHRS and CDR2 is YFSETQ. The CDR3 totals 17 residues. The CDR3 reads CASSLGGGGLSYNEQFF. Here the CDR3 DNA reads TGCGCCAGCAGCTTGGGGGGTGGCGGCTTGTCCTACAATGAGCAGTTCTTC.

A few counts support this clonotype. The V gene is TRBV5-5, the J gene TRBJ1-2, with D uncertain. Germline V gene data show CDR1 as SGHKS and CDR2 as YYEKEE (reference sequence). There are 14 residues in the CDR3. V was clipped by 1 base and J by 2 bases, with 9 bases between them. The DNA for the CDR3 is TGTGCCAGCAGCTTGTGTGACATCAACTATGGCTACACCTTC. Translating gives CASSLCDINYGYTF.

This clonotype was recorded a few times. The chain carries TRBV5-1 and TRBJ1-1; possibly TRBD1 for D (6 bases). This CDR3 spans 15 amino acids. Germline V gene sequence: CDR1 SGHRS, CDR2 YFSETQ. V was clipped by 7 bases and J by 4 bases, with 20 bases between them. The CDR3 bases are TGCGCCAGCGTTACGGACCAGGGGCTTAGCACTGAAGCTTTCTTT. Translated: CASVTDQGLSTEAFF.

The gene calls are TRBV7-2 and TRBJ2-3; TRBD2 aligns across 7 bases. Germline assignment: CDR1 SGHTA and CDR2 FQGNSA. This CDR3 is built from 16 residues. V shed 4 bases, J shed 4 bases, and the junction held 11 bases outside the gene matches. The CDR3 here is CASSYPAGWGADTQYF. In DNA, the CDR3 is TGTGCCAGCAGCTACCCAGCGGGATGGGGTGCAGATACGCAGTATTTT.

The CDR3 loop is CASSATGVEGYYEQYF. The CDR3 DNA reads as TGTGCCAGCAGCGCCACAGGAGTTGAGGGCTACTACGAGCAGTACTTC. J is TRBJ2-5 and V is TRBV7-9, with D perhaps matching TRBD1 or TRBD2 (5 bases each). The end of the DNA fits TRBJ2-7 better, so the J call may be wrong. CDR1 and CDR2 from the germline V gene are SEHNR and FQNEAQ (reference sequence). This CDR3 has 16 residues.

The chain uses TRBV12-3 or TRBV12-4 and TRBJ2-3; D tentatively reads TRBD1 or TRBD2 (5 bases each). The CDR3 has 15 amino acids. Between the trimmed V and J ends, which lost 4 bases and 1 base, there was a span of 12 bases. As DNA, the CDR3 is TGTGCCAGCAGTTCGGGACCCCAGGGCACAGATACGCAGTATTTT. As protein: CASSSGPQGTDTQYF.

This clonotype has just a few counts. The chain recombines TRBV6-1 with TRBJ2-5; no firm D call. Matching the DNA end better, TRBJ2-7 makes the J call doubtful. The germline V gene has CDR1 MNHNS and CDR2 SASEGT. The CDR3 has 9 residues. The CDR3 nucleotides read TGTGCCAGCAGCCACGAGCAGTACTTC. It encodes CASSHEQYF.

This clonotype came up a few times. The chain couples TRBV12-3 or TRBV12-4 to TRBJ2-5; 8 bases line up with TRBD2. V lost 8 bases, J lost 2 bases, and 10 bases stayed unmatched. There are 15 residues in the CDR3. CDR3 nucleotide sequence: TGTGCCAGCGGGCAAGCGGGACTAGTGCAAGAGACCCAGTACTTC. Its translation: CASGQAGLVQETQYF.

The rearrangement uses TRBV6-5 and TRBJ1-1, with D perhaps matching TRBD1 (5 bases). Trimming cost V 6 bases and J 5 bases, with 16 bases left between them. The CDR3 consists of 14 residues. Germline CDR1 is MNHEY and CDR2 is SVGAGI. CDR3 protein: CASRSEGRGTEAFF. The CDR3 nucleotides are TGTGCCAGCAGATCGGAGGGGCGAGGAACTGAAGCTTTCTTT.

With respect to this clonotype: A junction end diverges from the germline sequence, so it may reflect a read error. The V gene is TRBV7-9, the J gene TRBJ1-3, with a tentative D call TRBD1 (5 bases). In germline, CDR1 is SEHNR, CDR2 FQNEAQ (reference sequence). The CDR3 runs to 17 residues. The CDR3 loop is CASSLLFRGPSGNTTYF. The DNA of the CDR3 is TGTGCCAGCAGCTTACTTTTTCGGGGACCCTCTGGAAACACCACATATTTT.

This clonotype was observed a handful of times. A junction end diverges from the germline sequence, so it may reflect a read error. The chain joins TRBV7-9 to TRBJ1-1, with unresolved D. Per the germline V gene, CDR1 is SEHNR and CDR2 is FQNEAQ (reference sequence). The CDR3 has 10 residues. CDR3 region: CASSFREATF. In DNA form, the CDR3 reads TGTGCCAGCAGCTTCCGTGAGGCGACCTTT.

This clonotype came up once. This sequence joins TRBV28 and TRBJ2-6; no clear D. The germline V and J ends were trimmed by 5 bases and 0 bases, with 17 bases remaining between them. This CDR3 region has 18 residues. The germline V gene encodes CDR1 MDHEN and CDR2 SYDVKM. DNA of the CDR3: TGTGCCAGCAGTCTTCGATGGAGCAGCTCCTCTGGGGCCAACGTCCTGACTTTC. Protein sequence: CASSLRWSSSSGANVLTF.

The genes are TRBV29-1 and TRBJ1-4, with D hard to call. Per the germline V gene, CDR1 is SQVTM and CDR2 is ANQGSEA. Between the trimmed V and J ends, which lost 1 base and 5 bases, there was a span of 8 bases. The CDR3 is 13 amino acids. The CDR3 loop is CSVEASGNEKLFF. The CDR3 nucleotides are TGCAGCGTTGAAGCTTCGGGGAATGAAAAACTGTTTTTT.

This rearrangement joins TRBV2 to TRBJ2-7; D gene uncertain. The CDR3 runs to 11 residues. V lost 4 bases and J 6 bases, leaving 7 bases between the germline ends. Germline V gene sequence: CDR1 SNHLY, CDR2 FYNNEI. The CDR3 DNA reads as TGTGCCAGCAGTGTGGGATTCGAGCAGTACTTC. It codes for CASSVGFEQYF.

This rearrangement joins TRBV7-6 to TRBJ2-1, with D perhaps given as TRBD1 or TRBD2 (5 bases each). With 5 bases removed from V and 0 bases from J, the gap between germline ends came to 17 bases. This CDR3 comprises 17 residues. Germline V gene data show CDR1 as SGHVS and CDR2 as FNYEAQ. The CDR3 here is CASSTLLGDSSYNEQFF. In nucleotides, the CDR3 is TGTGCCAGCAGCACTCTACTAGGCGACAGCTCCTACAATGAGCAGTTCTTC.

This chain joins TRBV6-5 and TRBJ1-2, with D possibly matching TRBD1 (5 bases). Trimming took off 2 bases at V and 8 bases at J, with 12 bases between the two ends. From germline, CDR1 is MNHEY and CDR2 SVGAGI. CDR3 length: 13 residues. In DNA, the CDR3 is TGTGCCAGCAGTTACATGGGCAGGGACGGCTACACCTTC. Its translation is CASSYMGRDGYTF.

The chain uses TRBV5-1 and TRBJ2-3; 9 positions match TRBD2. In germline, CDR1 is SGHRS, CDR2 YFSETQ. Trimming at V came to 3 bases and at J to 0 bases, leaving 8 bases not matched to a gene. This CDR3 region has 17 residues. DNA for the CDR3: TGCGCCAGCAGCTCAAGAGGACTAGCGACTAGCACAGATACGCAGTATTTT. It encodes CASSSRGLATSTDTQYF.

As for this clonotype: No conserved phenylalanine or tryptophan is present at the end of the CDR3, so a read error is the likely explanation. The chain recombines TRBV7-2 with TRBJ2-2; TRBD1 aligns across 9 bases. Per germline, CDR1 SGHTA and CDR2 FQGNSA. The CDR3 runs to 16 residues. V dropped 1 base and J dropped 9; count of bases not matched to a gene: 9. CDR3 sequence (DNA): TGTGCCAGCAGCTTAGTAGGGACAGGGCGACCCAGGGAGCTGTTTTGT. Encoded protein: CASSLVGTGRPRELFC.

In its sample, this clonotype was seen once. This chain connects TRBV18 to TRBJ2-5; D may correspond to TRBD1 or TRBD2 (5 bases each). Trimming took 3 bases from V and 4 from J, leaving 15 bases between them. From germline, CDR1 is KGHSH and CDR2 LQKENI. The CDR3 contains 15 residues. The CDR3 protein is CASSPSGPNGETQYF. CDR3 in DNA: TGTGCCAGCTCACCGTCGGGACCCAACGGAGAGACCCAGTACTTC.

V and J are TRBV5-1 and TRBJ1-1, with a possible D match to TRBD1 (6 bases). CDR3 size: 14 residues. Germline V lookup: CDR1 SGHRS, CDR2 YFSETQ. V gave up 4 bases and J gave up 8 bases, with 18 bases separating them. The CDR3, as DNA: TGCGCCAGCAGCCAAGGGGGTGCGGCCCCCGAAGCTTTCTTT. This codes for CASSQGGAAPEAFF.

This clonotype was recorded a few times. This sequence joins TRBV3-1 and TRBJ2-4; D could derive from TRBD1 or TRBD2 (5 bases each). CDR3 length equals 16 residues. CDR1 and CDR2 from the germline V gene are LGHDT and YNNKEL (reference sequence). The V and J ends lost 5 bases and 9 bases respectively, with 23 bases between them. The CDR3 nucleotides read TGTGCCAGCAGCTACCTATACTCGGGGCAGGCGGGCATTCAGTACTTC. Its protein product is CASSYLYSGQAGIQYF.